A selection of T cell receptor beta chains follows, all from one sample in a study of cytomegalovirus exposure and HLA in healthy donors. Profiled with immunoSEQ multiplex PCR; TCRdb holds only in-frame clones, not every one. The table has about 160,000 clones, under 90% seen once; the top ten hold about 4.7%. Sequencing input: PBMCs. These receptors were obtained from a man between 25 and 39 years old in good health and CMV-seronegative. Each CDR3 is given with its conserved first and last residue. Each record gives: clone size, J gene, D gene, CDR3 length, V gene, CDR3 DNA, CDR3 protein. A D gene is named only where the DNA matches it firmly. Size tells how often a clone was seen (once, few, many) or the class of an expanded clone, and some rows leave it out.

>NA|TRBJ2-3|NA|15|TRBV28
TGTGCCAGCAGTCCTCCGGGACACGAAGGGGATACGCAGTATTTT
CASSPPGHEGDTQYF
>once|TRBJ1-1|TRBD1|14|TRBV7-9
TGTGCCAGCACCCCTGACAGGGGGAACACTGAAGCTTTCTTT
CASTPDRGNTEAFF
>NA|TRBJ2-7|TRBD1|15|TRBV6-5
TGTGCCAGCAGTTTTCGGACAGGGGCCTCCTACGAGCAGTACTTC
CASSFRTGASYEQYF
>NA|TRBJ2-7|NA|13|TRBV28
TGTGCCAGCAGTTCGGGTGGGTCCTACGAGCAGTACTTC
CASSSGGSYEQYF
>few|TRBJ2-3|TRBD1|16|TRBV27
TGTGCCAGCAGAACCGGGACAGCCATACTCACAGATACGCAGTATTTT
CASRTGTAILTDTQYF
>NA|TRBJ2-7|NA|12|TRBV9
TGTGCCAGCAGCGGGGAGGGGGACGAGCAGTACTTC
CASSGEGDEQYF
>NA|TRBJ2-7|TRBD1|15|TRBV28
TGTGCCAGCAGTTCAACCGGGACAGGGTCCTACGAGCAGTACTTC
CASSSTGTGSYEQYF
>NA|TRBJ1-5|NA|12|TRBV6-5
TGTGCCAGCAGTAGGGGAAGTCAGCCCCAGCATTTT
CASSRGSQPQHF
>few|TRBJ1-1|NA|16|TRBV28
TGTGCCAGCAGCCTAACCCCCAATGAGCTGAACACTGAAGCTTTCTTT
CASSLTPNELNTEAFF
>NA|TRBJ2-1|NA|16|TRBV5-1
TGCGCCAGCAGCTTGGGTGCAGGGGAACATTACAATGAGCAGTTCTTC
CASSLGAGEHYNEQFF
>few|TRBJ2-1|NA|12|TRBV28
TGTGCCAGCACACCAGGCGGGTTGGAGCAGTTCTTC
CASTPGGLEQFF
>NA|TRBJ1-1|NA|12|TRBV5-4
TGTGCCAGCTCGGGGGGGAACACTGAAGCTTTCTTT
CASSGGNTEAFF
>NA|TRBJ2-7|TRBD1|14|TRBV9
TGTGCCAGCAGCGTTAACAGGGGGAAGGACGAGCAGTACTTC
CASSVNRGKDEQYF
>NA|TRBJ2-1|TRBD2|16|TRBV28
TGTGCCAGCGGCCCCCCCACTAGCGGAGTTTACAATGAGCAGTTCTTC
CASGPPTSGVYNEQFF
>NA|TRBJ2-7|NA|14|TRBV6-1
TGTGCCAGCATGCCGGGACATATACCCTACGAGCAGTACTTC
CASMPGHIPYEQYF
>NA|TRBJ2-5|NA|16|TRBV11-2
TGTGCCAGCAGCTTAGGGAGTCGGCAGCCCCAAGAGACCCAGTACTTC
CASSLGSRQPQETQYF
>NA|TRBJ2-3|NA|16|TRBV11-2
TGTGCCAGCAGCGGGGGGGGGCTAGCGGGCACAGATACGCAGTATTTT
CASSGGGLAGTDTQYF
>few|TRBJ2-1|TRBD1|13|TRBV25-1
TGTGCCAGCAGAGGGACAGGGCCCAATGAGCAGTTCTTC
CASRGTGPNEQFF
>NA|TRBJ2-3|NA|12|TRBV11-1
TGTGCCAGCAGTACCAGCGAGACCCGAAAGTATTTT
CASSTSETRKYF
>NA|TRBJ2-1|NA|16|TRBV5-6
TGTGCCAGCAGCCAAACAACTTATGGGCTTTACAATGAGCAGTTCTTC
CASSQTTYGLYNEQFF
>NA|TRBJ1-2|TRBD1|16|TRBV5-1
TGCGCCAGCAGCTTGGATCCAGGGGGCTTTAACTATGGCTACACCTTC
CASSLDPGGFNYGYTF
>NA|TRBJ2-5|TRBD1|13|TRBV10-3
TGTGCCGCCTCACTACAGGGGGAAGAGACCCAGTACTTC
CAASLQGEETQYF
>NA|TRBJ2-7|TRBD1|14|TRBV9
TGTGCCAGCAGCGCGCAGGGGGCTGACTACGAGCAGTACTTC
CASSAQGADYEQYF
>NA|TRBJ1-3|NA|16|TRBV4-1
TGCGCCAGCAGCGGAAATTACAGGGTGAAAGGAAACACCATATATTTT
CASSGNYRVKGNTIYF
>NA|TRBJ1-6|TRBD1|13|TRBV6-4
TGTGCCAGCAGATACAGGGGTAATTCACCCCTCCACTTT
CASRYRGNSPLHF
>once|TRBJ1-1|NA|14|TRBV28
TGTGCCAGCAGCTGGGGCGGACAGAACACTGAAGCTTTCTTT
CASSWGGQNTEAFF
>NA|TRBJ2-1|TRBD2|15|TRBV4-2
TGTGCCAGCAGCCAACTTGAAATAGCGGGAGAGGAGCAGTTCTTC
CASSQLEIAGEEQFF
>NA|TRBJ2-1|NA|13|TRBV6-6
TGTGCCAGCAAGGGTAGCGGTTACAATGAGCAGTTCTTC
CASKGSGYNEQFF
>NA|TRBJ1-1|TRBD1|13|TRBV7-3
TGTGCCAGCAGCTCTGGGGACAGCACTGAAGCTTTCTTT
CASSSGDSTEAFF
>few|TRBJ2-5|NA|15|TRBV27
TGTGCCAGCAGTTTAAGGGTCGAGGCGGGAGAGACCCAGTACTTC
CASSLRVEAGETQYF
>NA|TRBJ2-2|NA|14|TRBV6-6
TGTGCCAGCAGTTACTCAAGAGACACCGGGGAGCTGTTTTTT
CASSYSRDTGELFF
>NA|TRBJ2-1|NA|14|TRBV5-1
TGCGCCAGCAGCTCGGGGGGCGGATACAATGAGCAGTTCTTC
CASSSGGGYNEQFF